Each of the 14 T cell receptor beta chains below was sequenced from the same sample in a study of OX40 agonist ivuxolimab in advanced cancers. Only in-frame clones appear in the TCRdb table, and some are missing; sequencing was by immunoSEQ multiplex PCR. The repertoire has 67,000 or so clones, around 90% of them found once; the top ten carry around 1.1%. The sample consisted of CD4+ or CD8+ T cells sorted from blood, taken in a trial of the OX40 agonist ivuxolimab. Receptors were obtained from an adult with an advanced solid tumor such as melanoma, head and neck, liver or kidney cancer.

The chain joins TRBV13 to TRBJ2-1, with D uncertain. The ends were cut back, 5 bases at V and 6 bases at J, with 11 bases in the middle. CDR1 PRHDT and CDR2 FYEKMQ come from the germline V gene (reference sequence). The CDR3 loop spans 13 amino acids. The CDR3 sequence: CASSAPMGNEQFF. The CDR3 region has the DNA TGTGCCAGCAGCGCTCCCATGGGCAATGAGCAGTTCTTC.

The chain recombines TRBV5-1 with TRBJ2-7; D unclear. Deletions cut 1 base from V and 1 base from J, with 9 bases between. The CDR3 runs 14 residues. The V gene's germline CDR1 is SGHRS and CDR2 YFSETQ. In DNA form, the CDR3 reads TGCGCCAGCAGCTTGTCGACGGCATCCTACGAGCAGTACTTC. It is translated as CASSLSTASYEQYF. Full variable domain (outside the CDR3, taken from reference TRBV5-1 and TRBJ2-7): KAGVTQTPRYLIKTRGQQVTLSCSPISGHRSVSWYQQTPGQGLQFLFEYFSETQRNKGNFPGRFSGRQFSNSRSEMNVSTLELGDSALYLCASSLSTASYEQYFGPGTRLTVT.

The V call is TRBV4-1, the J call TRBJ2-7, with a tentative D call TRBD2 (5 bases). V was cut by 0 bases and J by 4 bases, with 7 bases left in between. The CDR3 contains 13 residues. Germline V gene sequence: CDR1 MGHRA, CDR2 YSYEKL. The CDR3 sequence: CASSQDRGYEQYF. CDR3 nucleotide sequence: TGCGCCAGCAGCCAAGATCGGGGATACGAGCAGTACTTC.

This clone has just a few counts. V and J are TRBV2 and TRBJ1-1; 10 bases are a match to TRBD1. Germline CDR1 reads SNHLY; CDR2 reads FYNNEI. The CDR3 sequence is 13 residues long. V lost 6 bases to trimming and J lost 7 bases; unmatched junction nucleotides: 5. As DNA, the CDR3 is TGTGCCAGCAGGGGGACAGGGGATGGTGAAGCTTTCTTT. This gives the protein CASRGTGDGEAFF.

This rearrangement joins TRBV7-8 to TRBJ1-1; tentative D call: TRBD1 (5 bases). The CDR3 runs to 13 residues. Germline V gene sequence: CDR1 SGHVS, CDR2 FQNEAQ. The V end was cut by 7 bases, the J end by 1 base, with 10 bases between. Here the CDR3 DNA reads TGTGCCAGCAACCAGGGTCCGAACACTGAAGCTTTCTTT. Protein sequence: CASNQGPNTEAFF.

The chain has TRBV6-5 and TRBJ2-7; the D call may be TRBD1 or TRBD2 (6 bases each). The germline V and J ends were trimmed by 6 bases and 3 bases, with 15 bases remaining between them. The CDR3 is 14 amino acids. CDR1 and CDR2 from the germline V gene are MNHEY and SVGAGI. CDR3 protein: CASSSWGDNYEQYF. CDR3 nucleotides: TGTGCCAGCAGCTCCTGGGGGGACAACTACGAGCAGTACTTC.

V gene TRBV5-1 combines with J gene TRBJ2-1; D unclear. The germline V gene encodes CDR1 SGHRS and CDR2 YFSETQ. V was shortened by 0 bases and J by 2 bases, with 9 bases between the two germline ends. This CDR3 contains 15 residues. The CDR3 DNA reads TGCGCCAGCAGCTTGGGGATGTTGGCCTACAATGAGCAGTTCTTC. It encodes CASSLGMLAYNEQFF.

CDR3 DNA sequence: TGTGCCAGCAGCTCCCCTCCGGCAGGGCAATTGACCAACTATGGCTACACCTTC. Residues: CASSSPPAGQLTNYGYTF. The V gene is TRBV11-2, the J gene TRBJ1-2; D might be TRBD1 (5 bases). Trimming stripped 4 bases from V and 2 bases from J, with 23 bases between. The CDR3 has 18 amino acids. Per germline, CDR1 SGHAT and CDR2 FQNNGV. Drawing the rest from reference TRBV11-2 and TRBJ1-2, the complete variable domain is EAGVAQSPRYKIIEKRQSVAFWCNPISGHATLYWYQQILGQGPKLLIQFQNNGVVDDSQLPKDRFSAERLKGVDSTLKIQPAKLEDSAVYLCASSSPPAGQLTNYGYTFGSGTRLTVV.

CDR3 sequence reads: CASSLGWGSNTGELFF. CDR3 nucleotides: TGTGCCAGCAGCCTGGGGTGGGGGTCGAACACCGGGGAGCTGTTTTTT. The chain links TRBV11-2 to TRBJ2-2; D may be TRBD1 or TRBD2 (5 bases each). Trimming removed 5 bases at V and 0 bases at J, with 13 bases between. The germline V gene encodes CDR1 SGHAT and CDR2 FQNNGV. The CDR3 consists of 16 residues.

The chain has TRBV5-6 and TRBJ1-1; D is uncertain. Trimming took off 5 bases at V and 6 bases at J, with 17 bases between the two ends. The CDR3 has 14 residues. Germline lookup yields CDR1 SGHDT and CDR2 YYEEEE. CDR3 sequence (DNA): TGTGCCAGCAGTTCATACGTTATTCGCTCTGAAGCTTTCTTT. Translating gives CASSSYVIRSEAFF.

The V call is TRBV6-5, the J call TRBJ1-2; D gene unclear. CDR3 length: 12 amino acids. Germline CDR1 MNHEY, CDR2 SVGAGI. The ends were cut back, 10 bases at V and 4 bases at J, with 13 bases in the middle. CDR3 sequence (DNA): TGTGCCACCACGGGATCGCTCTATGGCTACACCTTC. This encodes CATTGSLYGYTF.

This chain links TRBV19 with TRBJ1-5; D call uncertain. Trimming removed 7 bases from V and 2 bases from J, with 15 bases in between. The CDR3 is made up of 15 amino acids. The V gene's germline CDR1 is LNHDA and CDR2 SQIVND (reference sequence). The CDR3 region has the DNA TGTGCCAGTAAAGTCCAGCCGTCAGGCAATCAGCCCCAGCATTTT. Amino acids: CASKVQPSGNQPQHF.

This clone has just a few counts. CDR3 protein: CASSPGQFNEKLFF. The CDR3 DNA sequence: TGTGCCAGCAGCCCGGGACAGTTTAATGAAAAACTGTTTTTT. This chain connects TRBV5-4 to TRBJ1-4; the match to TRBD1 covers 7 bases. J was trimmed by 4 bases and V by 4 bases; bases with no gene match: 4. Germline CDR1 is SGHNT and CDR2 is YYREEE (reference sequence). CDR3 length: 14 amino acids.

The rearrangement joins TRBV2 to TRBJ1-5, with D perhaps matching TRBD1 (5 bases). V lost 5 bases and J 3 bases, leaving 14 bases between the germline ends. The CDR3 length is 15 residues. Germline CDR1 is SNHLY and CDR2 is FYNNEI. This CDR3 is CASSPSGTFNQPQHF. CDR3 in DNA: TGTGCCAGCAGTCCTTCAGGGACCTTCAATCAGCCCCAGCATTTT.